This paragraph reports one TCR beta chain. What this receptor recognizes is not known. No much larger clone is present one base from it, and per-base qualities are unavailable. Whole blood was collected in K2EDTA tubes by collaborating institutions according to the institutions' own protocols. For TCRbeta analysis, collaborators shipped samples in one of three forms: frozen whole blood, isolated PBMCs, or DNA extracted from either of those sample types. TCRbeta CDR3 regions were amplified from genomic DNA by means of the immunoSEQ Assay, a bias-controlled multiplex PCR. The authors processed their data as follows. The number of nucleated cells in each sample was estimated by amplification of reference gene primers within the assay. To quantify the absolute abundance of each unique TCRbeta CDR3 rearrangement, sequence reads were collapsed and filtered. For each sample, productive Simpson clonality was calculated as the square root of Simpson's diversity index across productive rearrangements. TCRdb carries this immuneACCESS record with in-frame sequences only. Its versions omit some clonotypes, under half of them owing to an unresolved V gene in the studies checked, with the rest unexplained. D and trimming come from the DNA, and the V and J calls and clone size come from that table. Here the sample has 100,000 to 150,000 clones; roughly 85% occur a single time. The ten largest clones represent more than 6.5% of the sample.

Deletion took 1 base off V and 4 bases off J, with a span of 13 bases between the germline ends. The CDR3, cysteine through phenylalanine, is 15 amino acids long. CDR3 DNA is the only sequence kept; it has 45 bases, read in frame from the first base. Via the germline V gene, CDR1 is SGHAT and CDR2 FQNNGV. The data belong to a study of blood T cell repertoires in COVID-19 (TCRdb year 2020). For the study in its entirety: The collaborator samples originated in the United States, Italy and Spain and spanned the acute and convalescent phases of COVID-19. Where HLA class I and class II types were available, the types were taken from metadata supplied by the sample provider, not from assay-based typing. The material from the prospective study consisted of cDNA or gDNA derived from T cells, B-cell-depleted T cells, or PBMCs. The repertoires were released in a freely available public database intended as a resource for research on the immune response to SARS-CoV-2. The samples were drawn from two sources: the first 160 participants of the ongoing ImmuneRACE study, and 1,000 to 1,500 subjects contributed by 6 global collaborators. Subjects who had been exposed to COVID-19, were actively infected with it, or had recovered from it provided the deeply sampled blood TCRbeta repertoires that made up the dataset. Nearly every sample came with metadata listing a de-identified subject ID, COVID-19 status, age in years and sex. Broader findings and caveats from the paper: The amount of clinical and demographic metadata varied by source and participant and was provided uncurated.

Sequenced: peripheral blood. The TCR comes from a man at least 80 years old with active or convalescent COVID-19. In this chain, TRBV11-2 is recombined with TRBJ1-1; the D segment could be TRBD1, given 6 matching bases. The CDR3 in this case is CASSLGPGDGTEAFF. The DNA sequence is as follows: TGTGCCAGCAGCTTAGGACCAGGGGATGGCACTGAAGCTTTCTTT.